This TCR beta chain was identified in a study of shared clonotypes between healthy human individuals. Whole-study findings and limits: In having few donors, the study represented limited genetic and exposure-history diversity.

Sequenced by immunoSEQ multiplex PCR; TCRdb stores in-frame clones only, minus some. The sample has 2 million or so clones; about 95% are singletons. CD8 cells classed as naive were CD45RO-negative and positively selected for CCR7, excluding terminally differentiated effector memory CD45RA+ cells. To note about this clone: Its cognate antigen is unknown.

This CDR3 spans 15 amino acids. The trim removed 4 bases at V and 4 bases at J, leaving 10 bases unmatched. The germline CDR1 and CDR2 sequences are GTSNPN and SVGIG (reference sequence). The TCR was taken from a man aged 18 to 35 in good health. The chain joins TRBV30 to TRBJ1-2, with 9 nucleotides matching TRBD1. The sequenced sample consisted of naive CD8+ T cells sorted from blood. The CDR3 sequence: CAWIGTGGARYGYTF. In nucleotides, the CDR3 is TGTGCCTGGATCGGAACAGGGGGCGCGCGCTATGGCTACACCTTC. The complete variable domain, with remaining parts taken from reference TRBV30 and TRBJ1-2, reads SQTIHQWPATLVQPVGSPLSLECTVEGTSNPNLYWYRQAAGRGLQLLFYSVGIGQISSEVPQNLSASRPQDRQFILSSKKLLLSDSGFYLCAWIGTGGARYGYTFGSGTRLTVV.